This is a list of T cell receptor beta chains from one sample in a study of response to subunit inactivated influenza vaccine. One entry per CDR3 protein, called by TCRdb with MiXCR from the RT-PCR reads. In the table there are 750,000 to 850,000 distinct CDR3 sequences, around 18% of which are singletons. Material: PBMCs from blood, obtained approximately 5 days after vaccination. The receptors were sampled from a man aged 45-65 years who received an inactivated influenza vaccine. Each CDR3 is given with its conserved first and last residue. Each record gives: J gene, clone size, D gene, V gene, CDR3 DNA, CDR3 protein. A D gene is named only where the DNA matches it firmly. Clone size is not always given. Where it is, it says once, few, many or a class for expanded clones.

J: TRBJ1-1; size: NA; D: NA; V: TRBV28; DNA: TGTGCCAGCAGTTTGTTAAGGGGAGTGACTGAAGCTTTCTTT; CDR3: CASSLLRGVTEAFF
J: TRBJ1-1; size: NA; D: NA; V: TRBV29-1; DNA: TGCAGCGTTACTAAGAAGACCGACACTGAAGCTTTCTTT; CDR3: CSVTKKTDTEAFF
J: TRBJ2-7; size: few; D: TRBD1; V: TRBV7-2; DNA: TGTGCCAGCAGCGCATCCCGGGACAGGTTGTACTTC; CDR3: CASSASRDRLYF
J: TRBJ1-3; size: few; D: NA; V: TRBV12-3/TRBV12-4; DNA: TGTGCCAGCAGTTTTGCGGGGGGCTCTGGAAACACCATATATTTT; CDR3: CASSFAGGSGNTIYF
J: TRBJ1-2; size: many; D: NA; V: TRBV12-3/TRBV12-4; DNA: TGTGCCAGCAGTCCCAGTTCAGGTCCCTATGGCTACACCTTC; CDR3: CASSPSSGPYGYTF
J: TRBJ2-5; size: NA; D: TRBD2; V: TRBV20-1; DNA: TGCAGTGCTACCCCGGCGGGGGGGTACCAAGAGACCCAGTACTTC; CDR3: CSATPAGGYQETQYF
J: TRBJ1-1; size: many; D: NA; V: TRBV3-1; DNA: TGCGCCAGCAGCCAAGTGAGGAACACTGAAGCTTTCTTT; CDR3: CASSQVRNTEAFF
J: TRBJ2-3; size: NA; D: TRBD2; V: TRBV2; DNA: TGTGCCAGCACAGATTGGCGGGGGAGCACAGATACGCAGTATTTT; CDR3: CASTDWRGSTDTQYF
J: TRBJ2-1; size: NA; D: TRBD2; V: TRBV6-2/TRBV6-3; DNA: TGTGCCAGCACTACGGTCGGACTAGTCGAGCAGTTCTTC; CDR3: CASTTVGLVEQFF
J: TRBJ2-2; size: NA; D: TRBD2; V: TRBV5-4; DNA: TGTGCCAGCAGCTTGGAAACTAGCGGGCTCACCGGGGAGCTGTTTTTT; CDR3: CASSLETSGLTGELFF
J: TRBJ2-1; size: few; D: NA; V: TRBV6-4; DNA: TGTGCCAGCAGTGACTGGCGGGGGCCCCGAGGTGAGCAGTTCTTC; CDR3: CASSDWRGPRGEQFF
J: TRBJ2-1; size: few; D: TRBD2; V: TRBV6-6; DNA: TGTGCCAGCAGTCAGACTAGCGTCGAGCAGTTCTTC; CDR3: CASSQTSVEQFF
J: TRBJ2-7; size: few; D: NA; V: TRBV5-1; DNA: TGCGCCAGCAGCTTTACCGGGACTGAAAACTACGAGCAGTACTTC; CDR3: CASSFTGTENYEQYF
J: TRBJ1-5; size: NA; D: TRBD1; V: TRBV24-1; DNA: TGTGCCACCAGTGATGCCAGGGGGCGCTCTCAGCCCCAGCATTTT; CDR3: CATSDARGRSQPQHF
J: TRBJ2-1; size: NA; D: NA; V: TRBV30; DNA: TGTGCCTGGACCTTAGGAGCTGATGAGCAGTTCTTC; CDR3: CAWTLGADEQFF
J: TRBJ1-5; size: few; D: TRBD1; V: TRBV20-1; DNA: TGCAGTGCTAGAGATTCGGGCAGGGGGAACAATCAGCCCCAGCATTTT; CDR3: CSARDSGRGNNQPQHF
J: TRBJ2-7; size: few; D: NA; V: TRBV12-3/TRBV12-4; DNA: TGTGCCAGCAGTCGGGGACTTGCCGAGCAGTACTTC; CDR3: CASSRGLAEQYF
J: TRBJ2-3; size: NA; D: NA; V: TRBV4-3; DNA: TGCGCCAGCAGCCAAGAGGGTCTCGTCACAGATACGCAGTATTTT; CDR3: CASSQEGLVTDTQYF
J: TRBJ2-7; size: few; D: NA; V: TRBV10-3; DNA: TGTGCCATCAGTGCACATGGCCACAACGAGCAGTACTTC; CDR3: CAISAHGHNEQYF
J: TRBJ2-3; size: few; D: TRBD2; V: TRBV7-2; DNA: TGTGCCAGCAGCTCCGGACTAGCGGGAGGGCCACATACGCAGTATTTT; CDR3: CASSSGLAGGPHTQYF
J: TRBJ2-5; size: NA; D: TRBD1; V: TRBV12-3/TRBV12-4; DNA: TGTGCCAGCAGCCCTAATACAGGGGAGGAGACCCAGTACTTC; CDR3: CASSPNTGEETQYF
J: TRBJ1-1; size: few; D: NA; V: TRBV12-3/TRBV12-4; DNA: TGTGCCAGCGGCCGTGCCGGGGGCACTGAAGCTTTCTTT; CDR3: CASGRAGGTEAFF
J: TRBJ2-5; size: NA; D: NA; V: TRBV20-1; DNA: TGCAGTGCTAGAAGGTCTAGCGAGATCCAAGAGACCCAGTACTTC; CDR3: CSARRSSEIQETQYF
J: TRBJ1-2; size: few; D: TRBD1; V: TRBV12-3/TRBV12-4; DNA: TGTGCCAGCAGTCCATCCGGGGGGACAGCACCATATGGCTACACCTTC; CDR3: CASSPSGGTAPYGYTF
J: TRBJ2-5; size: once; D: TRBD2; V: TRBV24-1; DNA: TGTGCCACCAGTGATTCGGGGACTAGCCAAGAGACCCAGTACTTC; CDR3: CATSDSGTSQETQYF
J: TRBJ2-7; size: many; D: TRBD1; V: TRBV13; DNA: TGTGCCAGCAGCCAGAAGACAGGGATCTGGGACTACGAGCAGTACTTC; CDR3: CASSQKTGIWDYEQYF
J: TRBJ1-1; size: few; D: NA; V: TRBV6-2/TRBV6-3; DNA: TGTGCCAGCAGTTACTGGGCTGAAGCTTTCTTT; CDR3: CASSYWAEAFF
J: TRBJ1-1; size: many; D: NA; V: TRBV5-1; DNA: TGCGCCAGCAGCGGCAGTGCACGCACTGAAGCTTTCTTT; CDR3: CASSGSARTEAFF
J: TRBJ2-1; size: NA; D: TRBD1; V: TRBV20-1; DNA: TGCAGTGCTAGAGGAGGGAGTGGACAGGGGTCCCACAATGAGCAGTTCTTC; CDR3: CSARGGSGQGSHNEQFF
J: TRBJ2-7; size: few; D: NA; V: TRBV20-1; DNA: TGCAGTGCTGCCCGTGAAGAAGAGCAGTACTTC; CDR3: CSAAREEEQYF